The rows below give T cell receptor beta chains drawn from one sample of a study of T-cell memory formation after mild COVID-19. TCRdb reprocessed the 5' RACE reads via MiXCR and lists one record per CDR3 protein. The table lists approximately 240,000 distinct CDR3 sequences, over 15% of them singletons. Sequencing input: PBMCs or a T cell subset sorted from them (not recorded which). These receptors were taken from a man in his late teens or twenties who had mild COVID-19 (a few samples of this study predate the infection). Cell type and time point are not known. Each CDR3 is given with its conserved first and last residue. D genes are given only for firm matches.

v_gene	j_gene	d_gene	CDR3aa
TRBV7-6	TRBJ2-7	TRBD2	CASTSLAGGRVNEQYF
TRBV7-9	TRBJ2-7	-	CASSPKGSTYEQYF
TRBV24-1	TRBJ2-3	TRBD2	CATSDAGGGTDTQYF
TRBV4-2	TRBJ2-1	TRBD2	CASSATPGLAGAYNEQFF
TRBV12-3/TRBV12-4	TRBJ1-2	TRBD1	CASSPGDREYAYTF
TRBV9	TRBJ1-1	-	CASSVTSHNTEAFF
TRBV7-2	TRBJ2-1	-	CASGGSAGGTYNEQFF
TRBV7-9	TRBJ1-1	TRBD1	CASSTGGRRSEAFF
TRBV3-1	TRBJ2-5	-	CASSQGVNQETQYF
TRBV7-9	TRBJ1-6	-	CASSLLNDNSPLHF
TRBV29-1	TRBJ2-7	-	CSAGPDDGEQYF
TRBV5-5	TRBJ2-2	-	CASSLVGGGGELFF
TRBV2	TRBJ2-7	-	CASSVSAADEQYF
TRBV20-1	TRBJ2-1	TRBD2	CSAPSGLAGGLGNEQFF
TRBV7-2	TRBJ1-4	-	CASSLAWQPNEKLFF
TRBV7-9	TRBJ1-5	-	CAIAGQNNQPQHF
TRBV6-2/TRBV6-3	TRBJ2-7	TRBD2	CASSYSPSGGAWWTYEQYF
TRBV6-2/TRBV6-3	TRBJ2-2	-	CASSYSIMERELFF
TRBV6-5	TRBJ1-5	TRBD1	CASSYSRTGYNQPQHF
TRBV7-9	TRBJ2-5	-	CASSLVHGGPGGQETQYF
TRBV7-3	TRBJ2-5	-	CASGGGRGETQYF
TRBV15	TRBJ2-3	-	CATSRLSSRDTQYF
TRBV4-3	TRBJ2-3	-	CASSQQVSDTQYF
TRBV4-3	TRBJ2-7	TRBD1	CASSQGQGASYEQYF
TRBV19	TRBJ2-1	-	CASSKQGSNEQFF
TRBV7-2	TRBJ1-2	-	CASSLFTEYGYTF
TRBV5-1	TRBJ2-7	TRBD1	CASSLGDRSNYEQYF
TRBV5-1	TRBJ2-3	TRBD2	CASSLSSGGSPTDTQYF
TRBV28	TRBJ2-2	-	CASSLRTGLPGELFF
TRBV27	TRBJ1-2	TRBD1	CASRRTGRDGYTF
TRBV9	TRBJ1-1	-	CASSVATAEAAFF
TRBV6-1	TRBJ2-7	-	CASSEARNALYEQYF
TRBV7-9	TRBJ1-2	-	CASSLEMGGYTF
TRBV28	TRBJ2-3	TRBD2	CASSQPSSGGTDTQYF
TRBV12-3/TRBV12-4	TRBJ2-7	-	CASSFRSYEQYF
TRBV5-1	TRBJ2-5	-	CASRTFGGAETQYF
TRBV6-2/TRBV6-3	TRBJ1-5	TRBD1	CASRLTGNQPQHF
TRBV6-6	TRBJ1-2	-	CASSYRARMEGYTF
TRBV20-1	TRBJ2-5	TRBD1	CSAKRQGRETQYF
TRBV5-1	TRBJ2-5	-	CASSLIPEQETQYF
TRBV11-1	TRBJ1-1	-	CASSLEDSLNTEAFF
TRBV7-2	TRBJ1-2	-	CASSPYSTVAFLKDGYTF
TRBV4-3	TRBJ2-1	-	CASSQDASYNEQFF
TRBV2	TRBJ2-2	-	CASSEGHTGELFF
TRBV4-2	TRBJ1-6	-	CASTRTASSYNSPLHF
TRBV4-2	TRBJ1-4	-	CASSRDNNEKLFF
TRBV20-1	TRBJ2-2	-	CSAREAGELFF
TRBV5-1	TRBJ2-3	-	CASSAQGVKDTQYF
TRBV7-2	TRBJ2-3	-	CASSLGGGPKYF
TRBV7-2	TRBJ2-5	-	CASTRGGRETQYF